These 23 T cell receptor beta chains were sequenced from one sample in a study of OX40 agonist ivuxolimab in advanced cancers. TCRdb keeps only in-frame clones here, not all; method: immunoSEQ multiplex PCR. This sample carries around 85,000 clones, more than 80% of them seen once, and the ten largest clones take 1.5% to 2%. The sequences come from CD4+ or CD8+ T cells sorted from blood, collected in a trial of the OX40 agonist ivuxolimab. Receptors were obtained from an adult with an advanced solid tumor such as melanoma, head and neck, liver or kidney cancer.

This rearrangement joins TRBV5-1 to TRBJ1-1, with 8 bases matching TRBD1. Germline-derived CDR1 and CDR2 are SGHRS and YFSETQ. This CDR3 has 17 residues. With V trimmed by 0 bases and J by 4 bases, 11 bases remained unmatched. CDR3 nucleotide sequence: TGCGCCAGCAGCTTGGCGAAAGTCGGGACAGGAGGCACTGAAGCTTTCTTT. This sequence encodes CASSLAKVGTGGTEAFF.

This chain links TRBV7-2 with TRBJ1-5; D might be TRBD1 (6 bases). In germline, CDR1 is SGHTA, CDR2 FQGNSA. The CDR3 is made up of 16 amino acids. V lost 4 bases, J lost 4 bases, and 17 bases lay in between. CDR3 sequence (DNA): TGTGCCAGCAGCTCCGCCCAAGGGACACCGAATCAGCCCCAGCATTTT. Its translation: CASSSAQGTPNQPQHF. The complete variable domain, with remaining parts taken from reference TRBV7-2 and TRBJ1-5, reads GAGVSQSPSNKVTEKGKDVELRCDPISGHTALYWYRQSLGQGLEFLIYFQGNSAPDKSGLPSDRFSAERTGGSVSTLTIQRTQQEDSAVYLCASSSAQGTPNQPQHFGDGTRLSIL.

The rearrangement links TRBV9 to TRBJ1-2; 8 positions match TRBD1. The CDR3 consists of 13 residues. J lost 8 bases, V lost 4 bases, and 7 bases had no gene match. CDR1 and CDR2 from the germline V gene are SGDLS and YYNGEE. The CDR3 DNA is TGTGCCAGCAGCCCAGGACAGGGTGAAGGCTACACCTTC. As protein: CASSPGQGEGYTF.

The CDR3 loop reads CASSQREGLGTDTQYF. CDR3 coding DNA: TGTGCCAGCAGCCAAAGGGAGGGACTAGGGACAGATACGCAGTATTTT. The chain recombines TRBV4-2 with TRBJ2-3, with 8 bases fitting TRBD2. Germline V gene sequence: CDR1 LGHNA, CDR2 YNFKEQ. J lost 3 bases, V lost 2 bases, and 7 bases had no gene match. The length of the CDR3 is 16 residues.

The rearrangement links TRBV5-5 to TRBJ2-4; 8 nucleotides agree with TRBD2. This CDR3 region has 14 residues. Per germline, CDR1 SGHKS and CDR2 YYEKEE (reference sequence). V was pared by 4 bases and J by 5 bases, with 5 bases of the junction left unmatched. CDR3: CASSPRGGQNIQYF. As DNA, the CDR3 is TGTGCCAGCAGCCCCCGGGGGGGGCAAAACATTCAGTACTTC.

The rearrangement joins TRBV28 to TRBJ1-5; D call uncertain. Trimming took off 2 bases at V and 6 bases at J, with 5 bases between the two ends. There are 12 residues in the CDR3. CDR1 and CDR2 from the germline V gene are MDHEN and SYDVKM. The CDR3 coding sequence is TGTGCCAGCAGTTTAATATTTCAGCCCCAGCATTTT. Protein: CASSLIFQPQHF.

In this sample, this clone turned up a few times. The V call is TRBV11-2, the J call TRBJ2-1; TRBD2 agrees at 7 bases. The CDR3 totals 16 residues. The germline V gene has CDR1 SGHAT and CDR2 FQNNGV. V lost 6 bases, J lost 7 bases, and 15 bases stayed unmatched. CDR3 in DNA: TGTGCCAGCAGTCGTACCGGGAGGAAACCTATGAATGAGCAGTTCTTC. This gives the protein CASSRTGRKPMNEQFF.

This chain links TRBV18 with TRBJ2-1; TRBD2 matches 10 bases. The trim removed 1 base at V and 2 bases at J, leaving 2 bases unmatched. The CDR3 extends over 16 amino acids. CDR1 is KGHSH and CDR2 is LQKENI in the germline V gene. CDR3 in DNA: TGTGCCAGCTCACCACGGACTAGCGGACCCTACAATGAGCAGTTCTTC. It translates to CASSPRTSGPYNEQFF.

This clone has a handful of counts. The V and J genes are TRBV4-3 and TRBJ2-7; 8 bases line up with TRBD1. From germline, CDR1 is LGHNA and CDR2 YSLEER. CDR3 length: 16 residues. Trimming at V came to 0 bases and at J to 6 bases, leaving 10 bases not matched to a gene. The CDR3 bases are TGCGCCAGCAGCCAAGATTTTCCGCGACAGGGGTTCGAGCAGTACTTC. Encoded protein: CASSQDFPRQGFEQYF.

The CDR3 nucleotides are TGTGCCAGTAGTATCGGACCTCCTACAGGGGTGAGGGAGACCCAGTACTTC. Its translation is CASSIGPPTGVRETQYF. The gene calls are TRBV19 and TRBJ2-5, with 7 bases lining up with TRBD1. The CDR3 has 17 amino acids. Trimming at V came to 3 bases and at J to 5 bases, leaving 15 bases not matched to a gene. Germline V gene lookup returns CDR1 LNHDA and CDR2 SQIVND (reference sequence).

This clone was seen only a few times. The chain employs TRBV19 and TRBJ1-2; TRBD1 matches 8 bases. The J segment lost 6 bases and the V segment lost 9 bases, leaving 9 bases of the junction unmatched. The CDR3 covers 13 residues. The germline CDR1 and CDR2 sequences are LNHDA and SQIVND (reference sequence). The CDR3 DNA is TGTGCCAGCCGTGGACAGGGCGAGGATGGCTACACCTTC. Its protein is CASRGQGEDGYTF.

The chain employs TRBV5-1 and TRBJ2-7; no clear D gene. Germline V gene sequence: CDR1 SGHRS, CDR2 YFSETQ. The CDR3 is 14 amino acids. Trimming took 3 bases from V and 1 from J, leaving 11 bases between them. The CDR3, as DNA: TGCGCCAGCAGCTCCGGGCCCCAATCCTACGAGCAGTACTTC. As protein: CASSSGPQSYEQYF.

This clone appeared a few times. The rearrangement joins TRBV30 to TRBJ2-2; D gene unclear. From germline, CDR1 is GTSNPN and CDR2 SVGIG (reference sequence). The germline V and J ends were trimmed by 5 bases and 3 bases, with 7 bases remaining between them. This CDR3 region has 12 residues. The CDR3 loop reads CAWGFHTGELFF. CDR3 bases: TGTGCCTGGGGGTTCCACACCGGGGAGCTGTTTTTT.

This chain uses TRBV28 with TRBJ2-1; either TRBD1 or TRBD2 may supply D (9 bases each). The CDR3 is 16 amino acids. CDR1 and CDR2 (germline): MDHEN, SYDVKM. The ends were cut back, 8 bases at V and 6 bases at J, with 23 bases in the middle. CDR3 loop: CASGTGSASGANEQFF. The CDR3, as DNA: TGTGCCAGCGGGACAGGGTCGGCTAGCGGGGCCAATGAGCAGTTCTTC.

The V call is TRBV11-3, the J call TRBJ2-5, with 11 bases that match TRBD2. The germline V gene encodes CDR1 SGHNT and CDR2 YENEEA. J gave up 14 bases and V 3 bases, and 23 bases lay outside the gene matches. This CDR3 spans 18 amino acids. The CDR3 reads CASSFSTGGTSGRTLFYF. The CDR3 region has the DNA TGTGCCAGCAGCTTCAGTACGGGGGGGACTAGCGGAAGGACCTTATTCTACTTC. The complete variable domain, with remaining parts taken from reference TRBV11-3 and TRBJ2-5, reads EAGVVQSPRYKIIEKKQPVAFWCNPISGHNTLYWYLQNLGQGPELLIRYENEEAVDDSQLPKDRFSAERLKGVDSTLKIQPAELGDSAVYLCASSFSTGGTSGRTLFYFGPGTRLLVL.

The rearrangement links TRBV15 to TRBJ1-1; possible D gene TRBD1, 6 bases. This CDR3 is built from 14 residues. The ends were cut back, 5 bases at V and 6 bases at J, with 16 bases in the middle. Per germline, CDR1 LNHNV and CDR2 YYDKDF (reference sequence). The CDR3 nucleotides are TGTGCCACCAGCCCACAACCGGGGGGCTCTGAAGCTTTCTTT. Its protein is CATSPQPGGSEAFF.

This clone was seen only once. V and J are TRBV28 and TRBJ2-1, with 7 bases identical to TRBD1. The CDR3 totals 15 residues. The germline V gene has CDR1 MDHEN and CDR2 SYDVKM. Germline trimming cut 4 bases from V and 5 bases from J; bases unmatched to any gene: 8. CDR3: CASSSEGAQNNEQFF. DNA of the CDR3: TGTGCCAGCAGTTCCGAGGGGGCCCAAAACAATGAGCAGTTCTTC. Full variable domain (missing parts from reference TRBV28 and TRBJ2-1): DVKVTQSSRYLVKRTGEKVFLECVQDMDHENMFWYRQDPGLGLRLIYFSYDVKMKEKGDIPEGYSVSREKKERFSLILESASTNQTSMYLCASSSEGAQNNEQFFGPGTRLTVL.

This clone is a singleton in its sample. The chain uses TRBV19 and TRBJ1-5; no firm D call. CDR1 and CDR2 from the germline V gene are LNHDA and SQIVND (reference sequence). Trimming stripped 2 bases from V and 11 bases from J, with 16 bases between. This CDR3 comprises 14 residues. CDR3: CASSILGSPGAQHF. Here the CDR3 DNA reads TGTGCCAGTAGTATATTAGGGTCCCCCGGTGCCCAGCATTTT.

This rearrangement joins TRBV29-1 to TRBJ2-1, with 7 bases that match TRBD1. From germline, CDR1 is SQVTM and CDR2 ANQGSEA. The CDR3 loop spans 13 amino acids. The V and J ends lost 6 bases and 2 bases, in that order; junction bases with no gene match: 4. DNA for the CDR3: TGCAGCGTGAAGGGACAGACCTACAATGAGCAGTTCTTC. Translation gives CSVKGQTYNEQFF.

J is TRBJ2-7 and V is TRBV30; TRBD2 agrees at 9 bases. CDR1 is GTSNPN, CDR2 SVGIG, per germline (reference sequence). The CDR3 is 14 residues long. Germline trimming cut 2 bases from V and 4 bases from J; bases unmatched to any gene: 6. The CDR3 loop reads CAWSPAGGTYEQYF. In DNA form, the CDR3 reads TGTGCCTGGAGTCCAGCGGGAGGAACGTACGAGCAGTACTTC. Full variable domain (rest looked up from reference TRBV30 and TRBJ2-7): SQTIHQWPATLVQPVGSPLSLECTVEGTSNPNLYWYRQAAGRGLQLLFYSVGIGQISSEVPQNLSASRPQDRQFILSSKKLLLSDSGFYLCAWSPAGGTYEQYFGPGTRLTVT.

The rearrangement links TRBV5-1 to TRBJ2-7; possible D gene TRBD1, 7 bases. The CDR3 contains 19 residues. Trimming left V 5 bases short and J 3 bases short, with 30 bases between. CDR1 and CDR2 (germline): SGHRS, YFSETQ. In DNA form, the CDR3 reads TGCGCCAGCAGTCCCCGGACAGGTACCCCGTCCCGGAGGGACTACGAGCAGTACTTC. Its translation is CASSPRTGTPSRRDYEQYF.

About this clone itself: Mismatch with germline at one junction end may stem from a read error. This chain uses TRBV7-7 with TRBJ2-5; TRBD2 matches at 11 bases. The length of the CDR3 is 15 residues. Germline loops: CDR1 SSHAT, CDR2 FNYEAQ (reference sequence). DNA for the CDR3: TGTGCTAGCAGCCTTGGGACTAGCGGACAAGAGACCCAGTACTTC. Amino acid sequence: CASSLGTSGQETQYF.

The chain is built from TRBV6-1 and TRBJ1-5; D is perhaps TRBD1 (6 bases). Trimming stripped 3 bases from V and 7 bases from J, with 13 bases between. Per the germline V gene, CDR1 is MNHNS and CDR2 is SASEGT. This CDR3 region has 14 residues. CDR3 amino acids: CASSEFRGGQPQHF. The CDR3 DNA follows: TGTGCCAGCAGTGAGTTCAGGGGTGGGCAGCCCCAGCATTTT.